This T cell receptor (beta chain) was documented in a study of cytomegalovirus exposure and HLA in healthy donors. Germline V gene lookup returns CDR1 SGHNT and CDR2 YYREEE (reference sequence). Losses at the gene ends were 5 bases for V and 6 bases for J; bases not matched to a gene: 12. This CDR3 contains 16 residues. 60 Vbeta and 13 Jbeta primers were used in PCR. This table comes from immunoSEQ multiplex PCR, and its TCRdb copy is limited to in-frame clones, with some not included. This table holds some 100,000 clones, about four fifths found once. V and J are TRBV5-4 and TRBJ2-3, with 10 bases that match TRBD2. This receptor was obtained from a female donor in good health and CMV-seropositive. Sequencing was done on a sample of PBMCs. For the CDR3, the DNA is TGTGCCAGCAGTATTTCAAGACTAGCGGGCGGGGATACGCAGTATTTT. Translation gives CASSISRLAGGDTQYF.